These 5 T cell receptor beta chains came from one sample sequenced in a study of identical twins. TCRdb called the 5' RACE reads again in MiXCR, with one record for every CDR3 protein. Of some 500,000 distinct CDR3 sequences listed, more than 9% were seen once; the top ten hold approximately 3%. This sample was shared with a second study, whose subject was yellow fever vaccine responses in identical twins.

Sequencing was performed on PBMCs. These receptors all come from a woman between 18 and 30 years old in good health.

This clonotype was picked up a small number of times. This chain connects TRBV20-1 to TRBJ2-5, with 11 bases identical to TRBD2. The trim removed 6 bases at V and 4 bases at J, leaving 10 bases unmatched. This CDR3 comprises 15 residues. Germline-derived CDR1 and CDR2 are DFQATT and SNEGSKA (reference sequence). CDR3 loop: CSAADGLAGIETQYF. CDR3 DNA sequence: TGCAGTGCCGCGGATGGACTAGCGGGTATAGAGACCCAGTACTTC.

This clonotype was seen repeatedly, ten times or more. The CDR3 DNA follows: TGTGCCAGCAAGGAGGGAGAGACCCAGTACTTC. It specifies CASKEGETQYF. The chain uses TRBV2 and TRBJ2-5, with D perhaps matching TRBD2 (6 bases). Germline assignment: CDR1 SNHLY and CDR2 FYNNEI. This CDR3 comprises 11 residues. V was trimmed by 7 bases and J by 4 bases, leaving 7 bases between them.

This clonotype was counted ten times or more. J is TRBJ2-5 and V is TRBV10-3; no reliable D call. The CDR3 totals 12 residues. The V gene's germline CDR1 is ENHRY and CDR2 SYGVKD. V shed 2 bases and J shed 2 bases, with 3 bases lying between them. DNA of the CDR3: TGTGCCATCAGTGAGACGCAAGAGACCCAGTACTTC. Protein: CAISETQETQYF.

At least ten counts were recorded for this clonotype. The V gene is TRBV7-9, the J gene TRBJ2-7; perhaps TRBD2 as D (5 bases). V gave up 2 bases and J gave up 3 bases, with 8 bases separating them. From germline, CDR1 is SEHNR and CDR2 FQNEAQ (reference sequence). The CDR3 contains 13 residues. CDR3 nucleotide sequence: TGTGCCAGCAGCTTAAAAACTAGCTACGAGCAGTACTTC. Residues: CASSLKTSYEQYF.

This clonotype occurred many times. This chain uses TRBV28 with TRBJ2-1; D ambiguous. The CDR3 sequence is 14 residues long. The germline CDR1 and CDR2 sequences are MDHEN and SYDVKM. V lost 6 bases and J lost 3, with 12 bases in between. CDR3 region: CASRRQAGYNEQFF. The CDR3 DNA reads TGTGCCAGCAGGAGGCAGGCCGGCTACAATGAGCAGTTCTTC.